This TCR beta chain was sequenced during a study of vaccination effects on CD4 cells after COVID-19. Scientists isolated CD4+ T cells after an approximately 11-day culture period ended. Either the BNT162b2 or mRNA-1273 vaccine was given to participants in two doses. About this clone itself: The antigen is not known.

The J segment lost 1 base and the V segment lost 3 bases, leaving 8 bases of the junction unmatched. The germline V gene has CDR1 MGHRA and CDR2 YSYEKL. This CDR3 has 17 residues. TCRdb's copy holds only in-frame clones and misses some; the assay was immunoSEQ multiplex PCR. The sample lists tens of thousands of clones; around 70% were seen once. The receptor was derived from a human donor who received a COVID-19 vaccine. The chain recombines TRBV4-1 with TRBJ2-3, with 9 bases matching TRBD2. Sequences were derived from CD4+ T cells from PBMCs cultured without peptide, sampled after COVID-19 vaccination. The CDR3 is CASSHTRGGGGTDTQYF. For the CDR3, the DNA is TGCGCCAGCAGCCATACTCGCGGGGGGGGAGGCACAGATACGCAGTATTTT.